The next 13 T cell receptor beta chains were all read from a single sample in a study of blood T cells in healthy people across ages. A second roughly 6 to 12 cycle PCR used barcoded and J-beta primers. MiXCR, applied by TCRdb to the 5' RACE reads, yields one record per CDR3 protein. The data show fewer than 2 million distinct CDR3 sequences, about two fifths seen once. Sequences were obtained from blood. Source of these receptors: a human donor in good health.

In this sample, this clonotype turned up many times. This sequence joins TRBV7-9 and TRBJ2-6, with 8 bases identical to TRBD1. Losses at the gene ends were 3 bases for V and 2 bases for J; bases not matched to a gene: 3. Germline CDR1 is SEHNR and CDR2 is FQNEAQ (reference sequence). The CDR3 is 16 residues long. The chain's CDR3 is CASSFGQGAGANVLTF. CDR3 bases: TGTGCCAGCAGCTTCGGACAGGGAGCTGGGGCCAACGTCCTGACTTTC.

This clonotype turned up a few times. The chain joins TRBV20-1 to TRBJ2-1; 10 nucleotides match TRBD1. The CDR3 is made up of 14 amino acids. Germline trimming cut 3 bases from V and 9 bases from J; bases unmatched to any gene: 8. Looked up from germline, CDR1 is DFQATT and CDR2 is SNEGSKA (reference sequence). The chain's CDR3 is CSARTGGLPSEQFF. The CDR3 nucleotides read TGCAGTGCTAGGACAGGGGGCCTCCCGAGTGAGCAGTTCTTC.

This clonotype came up once. The germline gene is not matched at one end of the junction; a read error may be the cause. V usage is TRBV12-3 or TRBV12-4 and J usage is TRBJ2-7; no definite D call. CDR3 length equals 14 residues. The CDR3 here is CVSTATGNSYEQYF. The CDR3 region has the DNA TGTGTCAGCACCGCGACGGGTAACTCCTACGAGCAGTACTTC.

As for this clonotype: The junction departs from the called germline gene at one end, perhaps through a read error. V is TRBV12-3 or TRBV12-4 and J is TRBJ1-4; 8 bases fit TRBD1. The CDR3 runs to 17 residues. The CDR3 DNA is TGTGCCGGCAGTAGACGGACAGGGTTTTTTTCGCATGAAAAACTGTTTTTT. It translates to CAGSRRTGFFSHEKLFF.

The rearrangement uses TRBV7-2 and TRBJ2-4; 13 nucleotides align to TRBD2. V was pared by 4 bases and J by 13 bases, with 10 bases of the junction left unmatched. Germline CDR1 reads SGHTA; CDR2 reads FQGNSA. CDR3 length equals 15 residues. Here the CDR3 reads CASSSGLAGLEEQYF. The DNA for the CDR3 is TGTGCCAGCAGCTCGGGACTAGCGGGGCTAGAGGAGCAGTACTTC.

The chain links TRBV20-1 to TRBJ1-1; unclear D gene. The CDR3 extends over 15 amino acids. V lost 6 bases and J 3 bases, leaving 20 bases between the germline ends. Germline V gene lookup returns CDR1 DFQATT and CDR2 SNEGSKA (reference sequence). CDR3 in DNA: TGCAGTGCAGTAAACCGTCGGGGTCGGGACACTGAAGCTTTCTTT. As protein: CSAVNRRGRDTEAFF.

This clonotype was recorded a few times. The CDR3 is CASRPPGVNEQFF. In nucleotides, the CDR3 is TGTGCCAGCAGGCCCCCGGGGGTCAATGAGCAGTTCTTC. This sequence joins TRBV6-2 or TRBV6-3 and TRBJ2-1; perhaps TRBD2 as D (6 bases). Germline assignment: CDR1 MNHEY and CDR2 SVGEGT. Trimming removed 6 bases from V and 6 bases from J, with 12 bases in between. There are 13 residues in the CDR3.

The chain uses TRBV5-1 and TRBJ1-2; a possible D gene is TRBD1 (5 bases). Trimming left V 4 bases short and J 8 bases short, with 18 bases between. Germline V CDR1 and CDR2: SGHRS, YFSETQ. The CDR3 is 14 residues long. The CDR3 here is CASSPARGGDGYTF. DNA of the CDR3: TGCGCCAGCAGCCCCGCACGAGGAGGGGACGGCTACACCTTC.

The V gene is TRBV28, the J gene TRBJ2-1; D unclear. CDR1 and CDR2 from the germline V gene are MDHEN and SYDVKM. Trimming shortened V by 2 bases and J by 10 bases, and 12 bases separated the two germline ends. The CDR3 is 13 residues long. The CDR3 DNA reads TGTGCCAGCAGTTTACCGCAGGCCGACGAGCAGTTCTTC. It translates to CASSLPQADEQFF.

This clonotype was detected only a few times. The chain employs TRBV12-3 or TRBV12-4 and TRBJ1-2; D unresolved. This CDR3 region has 15 residues. V gave up 5 bases and J gave up 6 bases, with 19 bases separating them. The CDR3 DNA follows: TGTGCCAGCAGTACACGGGCCTCGCCGAAAGATGGCTACACCTTC. Amino acid sequence: CASSTRASPKDGYTF.

This clonotype was seen only a few times. The chain is built from TRBV7-9 and TRBJ2-5, with 7 bases that match TRBD1. Germline CDR1 and CDR2: SEHNR and FQNEAQ (reference sequence). The CDR3 has 14 residues. V was clipped by 6 bases and J by 5 bases; unmatched bases: 9. The CDR3 is CASSAAGGYETQYF. CDR3 DNA sequence: TGTGCCAGCAGTGCAGCAGGGGGTTACGAGACCCAGTACTTC.

The chain combines TRBV12-3 or TRBV12-4 with TRBJ2-7; no reliable D call. This CDR3 region has 13 residues. The ends were cut back, 10 bases at V and 1 base at J, with 14 bases in the middle. The CDR3 region is CATGRAGSYEQYF. The CDR3, as DNA: TGTGCCACTGGACGGGCTGGTTCCTACGAGCAGTACTTC.

This clonotype was counted only a few times. This chain connects TRBV7-8 to TRBJ2-1; 12 bases agree with TRBD1. The V gene end was trimmed by 1 base and the J gene end by 8 bases; junction bases not matched to a gene: 3. CDR1 is SGHVS and CDR2 is FQNEAQ in the germline V gene. This CDR3 contains 15 residues. CDR3 nucleotides: TGTGCCAGCAGCTTAGGGGGACAGGGGGCGTATGAGCAGTTCTTC. Protein sequence: CASSLGGQGAYEQFF.